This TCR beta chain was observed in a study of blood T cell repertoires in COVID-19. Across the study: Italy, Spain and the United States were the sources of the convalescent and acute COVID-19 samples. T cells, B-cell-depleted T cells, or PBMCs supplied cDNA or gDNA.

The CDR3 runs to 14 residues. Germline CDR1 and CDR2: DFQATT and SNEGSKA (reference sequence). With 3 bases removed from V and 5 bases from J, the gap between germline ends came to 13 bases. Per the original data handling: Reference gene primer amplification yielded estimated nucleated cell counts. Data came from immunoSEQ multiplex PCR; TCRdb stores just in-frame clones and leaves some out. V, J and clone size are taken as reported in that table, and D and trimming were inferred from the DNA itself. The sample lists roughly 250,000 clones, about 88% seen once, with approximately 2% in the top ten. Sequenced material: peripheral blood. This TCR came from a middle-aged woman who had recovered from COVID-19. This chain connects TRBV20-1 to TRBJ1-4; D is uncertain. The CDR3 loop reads CSASPGPVNEKLFF. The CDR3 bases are TGCAGTGCTAGTCCTGGCCCAGTAAATGAAAAACTGTTTTTT.